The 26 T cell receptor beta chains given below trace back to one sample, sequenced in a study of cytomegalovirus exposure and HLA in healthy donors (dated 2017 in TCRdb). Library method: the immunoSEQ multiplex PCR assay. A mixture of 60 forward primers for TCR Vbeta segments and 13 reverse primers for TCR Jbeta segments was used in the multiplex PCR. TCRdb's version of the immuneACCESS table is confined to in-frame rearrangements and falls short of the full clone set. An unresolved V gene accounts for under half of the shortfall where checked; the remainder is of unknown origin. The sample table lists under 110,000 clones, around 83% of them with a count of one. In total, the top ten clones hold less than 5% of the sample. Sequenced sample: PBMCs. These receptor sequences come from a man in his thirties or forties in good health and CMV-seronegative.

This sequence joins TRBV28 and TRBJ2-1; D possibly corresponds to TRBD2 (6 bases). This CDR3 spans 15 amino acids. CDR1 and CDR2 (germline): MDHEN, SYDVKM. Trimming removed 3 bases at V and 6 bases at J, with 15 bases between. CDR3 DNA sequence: TGTGCCAGCAGTTTCCCCGGGAGCGAGTTCAATGAGCAGTTCTTC. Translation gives CASSFPGSEFNEQFF.

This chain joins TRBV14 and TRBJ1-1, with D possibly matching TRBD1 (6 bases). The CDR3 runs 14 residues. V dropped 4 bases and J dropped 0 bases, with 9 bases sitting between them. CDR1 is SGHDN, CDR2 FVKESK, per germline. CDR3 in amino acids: CASSRTVMNTEAFF. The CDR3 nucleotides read TGTGCCAGCAGCCGGACAGTAATGAACACTGAAGCTTTCTTT. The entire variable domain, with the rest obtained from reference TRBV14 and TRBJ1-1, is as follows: EAGVTQFPSHSVIEKGQTVTLRCDPISGHDNLYWYRRVMGKEIKFLLHFVKESKQDESGMPNNRFLAERTGGTYSTLKVQPAELEDSGVYFCASSRTVMNTEAFFGQGTRLTVV.

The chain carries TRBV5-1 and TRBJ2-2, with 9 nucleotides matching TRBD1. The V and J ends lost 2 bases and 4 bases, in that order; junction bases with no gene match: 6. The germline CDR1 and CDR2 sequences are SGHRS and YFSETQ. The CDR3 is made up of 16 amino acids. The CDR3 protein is CASSFRQGDGTGELFF. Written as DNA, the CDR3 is TGCGCCAGCAGCTTTCGACAGGGGGACGGCACCGGGGAGCTGTTTTTT.

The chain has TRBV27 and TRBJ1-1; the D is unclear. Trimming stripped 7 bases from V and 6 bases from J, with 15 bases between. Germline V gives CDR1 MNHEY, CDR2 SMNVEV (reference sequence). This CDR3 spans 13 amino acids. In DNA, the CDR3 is TGTGCCAGCAAGATATCCGGCGGCCCTGAAGCTTTCTTT. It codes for CASKISGGPEAFF.

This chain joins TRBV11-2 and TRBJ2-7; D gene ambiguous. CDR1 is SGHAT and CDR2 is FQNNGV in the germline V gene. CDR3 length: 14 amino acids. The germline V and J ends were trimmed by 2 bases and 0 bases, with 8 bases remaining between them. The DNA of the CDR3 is TGTGCCAGCAGCTTAATGCACAGCTCCTACGAGCAGTACTTC. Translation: CASSLMHSSYEQYF.

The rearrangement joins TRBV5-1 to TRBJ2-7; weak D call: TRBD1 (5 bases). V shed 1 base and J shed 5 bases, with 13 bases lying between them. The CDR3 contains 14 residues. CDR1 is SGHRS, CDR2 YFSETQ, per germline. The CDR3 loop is CASSLTRRADEQYF. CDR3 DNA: TGCGCCAGCAGCTTGACACGCAGGGCTGACGAGCAGTACTTC.

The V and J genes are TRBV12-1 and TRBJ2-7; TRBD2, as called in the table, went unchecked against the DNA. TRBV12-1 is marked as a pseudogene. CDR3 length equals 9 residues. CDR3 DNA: TGTGCCGCGGTCTGCGAGCAGTACTTC. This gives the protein CAAVCEQYF.

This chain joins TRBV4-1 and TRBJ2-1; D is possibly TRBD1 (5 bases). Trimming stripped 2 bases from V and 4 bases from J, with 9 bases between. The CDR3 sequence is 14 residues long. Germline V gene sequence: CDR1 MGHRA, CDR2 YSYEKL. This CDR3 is CASSQYGAYNEQFF. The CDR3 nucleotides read TGCGCCAGCAGCCAATATGGGGCTTACAATGAGCAGTTCTTC.

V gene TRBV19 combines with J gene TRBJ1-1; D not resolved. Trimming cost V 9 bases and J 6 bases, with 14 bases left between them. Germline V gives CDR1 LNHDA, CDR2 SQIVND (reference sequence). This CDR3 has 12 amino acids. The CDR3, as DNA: TGTGCCAGCCAGGCAGATCGCCCTGAAGCTTTCTTT. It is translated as CASQADRPEAFF.

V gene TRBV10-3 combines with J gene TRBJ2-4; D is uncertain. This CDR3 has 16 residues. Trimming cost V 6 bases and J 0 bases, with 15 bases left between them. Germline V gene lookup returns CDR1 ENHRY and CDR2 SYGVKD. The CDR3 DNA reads TGTGCCATCAGCGACCAACGGGTTCTAGCCAAAAACATTCAGTACTTC. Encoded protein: CAISDQRVLAKNIQYF.

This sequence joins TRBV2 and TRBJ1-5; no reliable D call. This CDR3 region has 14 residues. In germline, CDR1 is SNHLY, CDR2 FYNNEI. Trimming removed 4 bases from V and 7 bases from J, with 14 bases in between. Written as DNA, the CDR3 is TGTGCCAGCAGTGTATTCGAAGTCGCGCAGCCCCAGCATTTT. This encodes CASSVFEVAQPQHF.

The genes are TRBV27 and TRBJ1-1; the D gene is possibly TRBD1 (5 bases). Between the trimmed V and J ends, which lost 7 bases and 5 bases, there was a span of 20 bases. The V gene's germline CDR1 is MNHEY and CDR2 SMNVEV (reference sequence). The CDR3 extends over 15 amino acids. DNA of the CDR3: TGTGCCAGCAAGACATACGGGGACTCAAGGACTGAAGCTTTCTTT. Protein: CASKTYGDSRTEAFF.

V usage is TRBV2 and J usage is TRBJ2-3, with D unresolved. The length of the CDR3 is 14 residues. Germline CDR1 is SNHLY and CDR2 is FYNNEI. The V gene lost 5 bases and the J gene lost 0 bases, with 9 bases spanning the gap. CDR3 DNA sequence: TGTGCCAGCAGTATTCTACAGAGCACAGATACGCAGTATTTT. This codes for CASSILQSTDTQYF.

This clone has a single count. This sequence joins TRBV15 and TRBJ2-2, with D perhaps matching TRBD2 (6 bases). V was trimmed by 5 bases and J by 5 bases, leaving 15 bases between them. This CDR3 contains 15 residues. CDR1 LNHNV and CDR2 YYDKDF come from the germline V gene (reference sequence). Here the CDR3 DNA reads TGTGCCACCAGCGACGGGAGTCGTTATACCGGGGAGCTGTTTTTT. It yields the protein CATSDGSRYTGELFF.

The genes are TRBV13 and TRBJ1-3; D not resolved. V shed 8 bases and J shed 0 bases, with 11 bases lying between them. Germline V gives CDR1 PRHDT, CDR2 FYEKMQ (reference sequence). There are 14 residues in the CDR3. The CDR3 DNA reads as TGTGCCAGCCACGTCGCGCTCTCTGGAAACACCATATATTTT. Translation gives CASHVALSGNTIYF.

CDR3 nucleotide sequence: TGTGCCAGTAGTATGGGCGGCGGGTCTGAAGCTTTCTTT. Translation: CASSMGGGSEAFF. The rearrangement uses TRBV19 and TRBJ1-1; no clear D gene. In germline, CDR1 is LNHDA, CDR2 SQIVND (reference sequence). Trimming removed 3 bases from V and 6 bases from J, with 11 bases in between. The CDR3 length is 13 residues.

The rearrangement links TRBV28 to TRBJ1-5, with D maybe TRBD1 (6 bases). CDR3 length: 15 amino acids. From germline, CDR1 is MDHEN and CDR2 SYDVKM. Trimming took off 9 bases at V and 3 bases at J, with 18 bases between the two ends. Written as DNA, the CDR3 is TGTGCCAGACACATTCAGGGGTCATTCAATCAGCCCCAGCATTTT. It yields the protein CARHIQGSFNQPQHF.

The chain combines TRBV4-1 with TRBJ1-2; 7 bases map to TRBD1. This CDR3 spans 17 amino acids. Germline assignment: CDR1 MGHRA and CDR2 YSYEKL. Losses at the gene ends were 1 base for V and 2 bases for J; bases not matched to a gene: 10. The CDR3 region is CASSQAPTGFDNYGYTF. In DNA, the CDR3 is TGCGCCAGCAGCCAAGCCCCGACAGGGTTTGACAACTATGGCTACACCTTC.

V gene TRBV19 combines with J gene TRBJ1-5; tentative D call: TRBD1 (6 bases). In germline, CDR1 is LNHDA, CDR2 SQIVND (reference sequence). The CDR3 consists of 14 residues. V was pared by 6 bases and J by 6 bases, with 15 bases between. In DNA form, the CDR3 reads TGTGCCAGTAGACAGGGTGGAGGATCTCAGCCCCAGCATTTT. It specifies CASRQGGGSQPQHF. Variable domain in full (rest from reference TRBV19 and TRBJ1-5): DGGITQSPKYLFRKEGQNVTLSCEQNLNHDAMYWYRQDPGQGLRLIYYSQIVNDFQKGDIAEGYSVSREKKESFPLTVTSAQKNPTAFYLCASRQGGGSQPQHFGDGTRLSIL.

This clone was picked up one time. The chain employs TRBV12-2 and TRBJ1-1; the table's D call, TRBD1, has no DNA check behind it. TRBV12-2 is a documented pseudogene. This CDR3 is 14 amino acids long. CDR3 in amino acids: CASRLADRVPEAFF. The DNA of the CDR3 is TGTGCAAGTCGCTTGGCGGACAGAGTGCCTGAAGCTTTCTTT.

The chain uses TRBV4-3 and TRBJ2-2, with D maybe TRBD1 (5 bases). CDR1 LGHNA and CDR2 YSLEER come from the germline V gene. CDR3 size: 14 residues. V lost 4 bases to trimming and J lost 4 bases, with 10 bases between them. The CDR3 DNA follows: TGCGCCAGCAGCCCTCGGACAAGCACCGGGGAGCTGTTTTTT. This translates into CASSPRTSTGELFF.

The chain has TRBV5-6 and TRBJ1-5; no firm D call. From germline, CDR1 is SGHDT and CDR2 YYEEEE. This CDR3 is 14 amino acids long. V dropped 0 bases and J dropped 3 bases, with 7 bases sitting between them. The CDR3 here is CASSLESVNQPQHF. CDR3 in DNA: TGTGCCAGCAGCTTGGAGTCAGTCAATCAGCCCCAGCATTTT.

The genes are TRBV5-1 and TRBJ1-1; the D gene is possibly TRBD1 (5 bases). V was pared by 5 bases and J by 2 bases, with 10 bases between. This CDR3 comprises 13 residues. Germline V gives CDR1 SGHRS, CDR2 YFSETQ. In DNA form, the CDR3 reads TGCGCCAGCAGGACAGATGCAAACACTGAAGCTTTCTTT. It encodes CASRTDANTEAFF.

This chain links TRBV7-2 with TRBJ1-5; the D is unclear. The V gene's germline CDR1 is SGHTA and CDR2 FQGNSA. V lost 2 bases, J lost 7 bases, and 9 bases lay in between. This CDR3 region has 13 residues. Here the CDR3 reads CASSLSVEQPQHF. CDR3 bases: TGTGCCAGCAGCTTATCGGTAGAACAGCCCCAGCATTTT.

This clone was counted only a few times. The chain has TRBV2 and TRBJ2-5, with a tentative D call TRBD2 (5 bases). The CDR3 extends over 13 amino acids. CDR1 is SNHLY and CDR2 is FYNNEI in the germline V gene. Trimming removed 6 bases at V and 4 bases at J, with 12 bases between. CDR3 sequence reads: CASRILVRETQYF. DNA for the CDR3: TGTGCCAGCAGAATACTAGTGAGAGAGACCCAGTACTTC.

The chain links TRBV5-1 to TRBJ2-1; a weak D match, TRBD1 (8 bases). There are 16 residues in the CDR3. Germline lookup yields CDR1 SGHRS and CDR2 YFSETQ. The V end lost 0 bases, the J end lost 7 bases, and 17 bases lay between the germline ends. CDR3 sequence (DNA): TGCGCCAGCAGCTTGGTTCAGGGGGCGGGGGTGAATGAGCAGTTCTTC. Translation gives CASSLVQGAGVNEQFF.